This TCR beta chain was found in a study of T cell responses to AZD1222 COVID-19 vaccine. The junction had 6 bases not matched to a gene; V was cut back by 3 bases and J by 4 bases. The CDR3 spans 16 residues. Per germline, CDR1 MGHRA and CDR2 YSYEKL. Here immunoSEQ multiplex PCR was the method, and the copy in TCRdb shows in-frame clones only, minus some. The table lists 100,000 to 120,000 clones, about 85% of them singletons. This TCR came from an adult in good health. Material: peripheral blood, obtained on day 0 of AZD1222 vaccination. The chain links TRBV4-1 to TRBJ2-7; TRBD2 aligns across 13 bases. CDR3 DNA: TGCGCCAGCAGCCAGGCGGGACTAGCGGGAAATTACGAGCAGTACTTC. The encoded protein is CASSQAGLAGNYEQYF.